This entry lists 10 T cell receptor beta chains sequenced from one sample in a study of T cell responses to AZD1222 COVID-19 vaccine. Using immunoSEQ multiplex PCR, the repertoire was profiled, and TCRdb retains in-frame clones only, with some absent. The table has 130,000 to 150,000 clones, about 92% seen once. The sequencing here drew on peripheral blood, taken 28 days after the second AZD1222 dose. The receptors were gathered from an adult who received the AZD1222 COVID-19 vaccine.

The chain is built from TRBV23-1 and TRBJ2-7; 8 bases align to TRBD1. TRBV23-1 is classed as an ORF, of uncertain function. This CDR3 is built from 20 residues. The V gene end was trimmed by 1 base and the J gene end by 4 bases; junction bases not matched to a gene: 21. CDR3 amino acids: CASSQLLRQGNIGSHYEQYF. Written as DNA, the CDR3 is TGCGCCAGCAGTCAATTGCTGCGACAGGGGAATATAGGTAGTCATTACGAGCAGTACTTC.

V usage is TRBV7-2 and J usage is TRBJ2-5; D is ambiguous. Germline V gene lookup returns CDR1 SGHTA and CDR2 FQGNSA. The CDR3 consists of 14 residues. V lost 5 bases and J lost 2, with 12 bases in between. The CDR3 DNA reads TGTGCCAGCAGCCCTGAGCGCCTACAAGAGACCCAGTACTTC. Its protein product is CASSPERLQETQYF.

V gene TRBV27 combines with J gene TRBJ2-1, with 16 positions matching TRBD2. With 5 bases clipped from V and 0 bases from J, the junction kept 4 bases outside the gene matches. Germline lookup yields CDR1 MNHEY and CDR2 SMNVEV (reference sequence). This CDR3 is built from 18 residues. CDR3 residues: CASSRGLAGGGSYNEQFF. Written as DNA, the CDR3 is TGTGCCAGCAGTAGGGGACTAGCGGGAGGGGGCTCCTACAATGAGCAGTTCTTC.

J is TRBJ1-1 and V is TRBV5-1; a weak D match, TRBD1 (5 bases). V dropped 3 bases and J dropped 6 bases, with 15 bases sitting between them. Germline loops: CDR1 SGHRS, CDR2 YFSETQ. The CDR3 is made up of 14 amino acids. This chain's CDR3 is CASSSQQVGAEAFF. The CDR3 DNA is TGCGCCAGCAGCTCACAACAGGTGGGCGCTGAAGCTTTCTTT.

The CDR3 DNA follows: TGTGCCAGCAGCCATTTACAGGGAGCAGATACGCAGTATTTT. This encodes CASSHLQGADTQYF. The chain has TRBV6-2 or TRBV6-3 and TRBJ2-3, with D tentatively TRBD1 (6 bases). This CDR3 spans 14 amino acids. CDR1 is MNHEY, CDR2 SVGEGT, per germline. Trimming pared 6 bases from V and 4 bases from J, leaving 14 bases between.

The rearrangement joins TRBV11-3 to TRBJ2-1; 7 nucleotides match TRBD2. CDR1 is SGHNT and CDR2 is YENEEA in the germline V gene. This CDR3 comprises 13 residues. Trimming cost V 0 bases and J 16 bases; bases outside gene matches: 9. This CDR3 is CASSLDATGGGFF. For the CDR3, the DNA is TGTGCCAGCAGCTTAGATGCAACGGGAGGCGGATTCTTC.

The chain carries TRBV7-2 and TRBJ2-7; 9 positions match TRBD1. Germline trimming cut 1 base from V and 3 bases from J; bases unmatched to any gene: 4. CDR1 and CDR2 from the germline V gene are SGHTA and FQGNSA. This CDR3 has 15 amino acids. The CDR3 DNA reads TGTGCCAGCAGCTTAGTGGGACAGGGCCGCTACGAGCAGTACTTC. Translated, it gives CASSLVGQGRYEQYF.

This chain links TRBV28 with TRBJ2-7; the match to TRBD1 covers 7 bases. There are 18 residues in the CDR3. V lost 5 bases and J lost 2; bases outside the gene matches: 18. Germline V gene sequence: CDR1 MDHEN, CDR2 SYDVKM. The CDR3 region is CASSKALFRDSQTYEQYF. Written as DNA, the CDR3 is TGTGCCAGCAGTAAGGCGCTATTCCGGGACAGTCAGACCTACGAGCAGTACTTC.

The chain couples TRBV5-3 to TRBJ2-4, with 8 bases that match TRBD1. TRBV5-3 is identified as an open reading frame with a role that is uncertain. This CDR3 is built from 16 residues. With V trimmed by 4 bases and J by 0 bases, 6 bases remained unmatched. The CDR3 bases are TGTGCCAGAAGCCACCAGGGGGCCGCAGCCAAAAACATTCAGTACTTC. Residues: CARSHQGAAAKNIQYF.

The chain links TRBV19 to TRBJ1-2, with D hard to call. This CDR3 contains 11 residues. Germline CDR1 LNHDA, CDR2 SQIVND (reference sequence). Trimming took 9 bases from V and 8 from J, leaving 13 bases between them. This CDR3 reads CASTSTGGYTF. For the CDR3, the DNA is TGTGCCAGCACATCTACCGGGGGCTACACCTTC.